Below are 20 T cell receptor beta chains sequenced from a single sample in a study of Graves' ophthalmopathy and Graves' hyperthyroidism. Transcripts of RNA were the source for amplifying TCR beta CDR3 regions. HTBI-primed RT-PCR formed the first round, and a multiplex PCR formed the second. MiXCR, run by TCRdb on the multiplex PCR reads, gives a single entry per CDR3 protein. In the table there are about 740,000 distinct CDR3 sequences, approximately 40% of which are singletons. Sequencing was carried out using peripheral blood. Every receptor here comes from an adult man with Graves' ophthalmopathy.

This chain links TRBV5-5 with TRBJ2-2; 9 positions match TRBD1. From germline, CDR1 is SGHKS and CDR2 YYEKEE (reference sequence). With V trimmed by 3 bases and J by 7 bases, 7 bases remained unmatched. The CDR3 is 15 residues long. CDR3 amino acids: CASSYTGTGIGELFF. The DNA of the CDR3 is TGTGCCAGCAGCTACACCGGGACAGGGATCGGGGAGCTGTTTTTT. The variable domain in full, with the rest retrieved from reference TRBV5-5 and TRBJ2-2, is DAGVTQSPTHLIKTRGQQVTLRCSPISGHKSVSWYQQVLGQGPQFIFQYYEKEERGRGNFPDRFSARQFPNYSSELNVNALLLGDSALYLCASSYTGTGIGELFFGEGSRLTVL.

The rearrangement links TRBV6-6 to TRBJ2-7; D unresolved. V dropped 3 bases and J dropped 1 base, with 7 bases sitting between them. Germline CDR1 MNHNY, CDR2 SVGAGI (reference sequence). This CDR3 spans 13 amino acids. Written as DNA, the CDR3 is TGTGCCAGCAGTTATCCGGTATCCTACGAGCAGTACTTC. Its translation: CASSYPVSYEQYF.

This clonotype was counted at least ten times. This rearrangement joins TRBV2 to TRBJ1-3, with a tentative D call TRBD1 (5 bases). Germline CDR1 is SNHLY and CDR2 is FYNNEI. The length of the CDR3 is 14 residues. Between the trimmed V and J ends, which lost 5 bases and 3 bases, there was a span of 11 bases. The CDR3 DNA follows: TGTGCCAGCAGTTCGGGCAGGGATGGAAACACCATATATTTT. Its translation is CASSSGRDGNTIYF.

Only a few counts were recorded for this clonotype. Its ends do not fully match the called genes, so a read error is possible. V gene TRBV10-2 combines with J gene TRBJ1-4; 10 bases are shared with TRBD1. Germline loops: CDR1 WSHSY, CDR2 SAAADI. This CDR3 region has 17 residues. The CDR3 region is CASSYLSTGTGDEKLFF. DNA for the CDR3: TGTGCCAGCAGTTATCTAAGTACCGGGACAGGGGATGAAAAACTGTTTTTT.

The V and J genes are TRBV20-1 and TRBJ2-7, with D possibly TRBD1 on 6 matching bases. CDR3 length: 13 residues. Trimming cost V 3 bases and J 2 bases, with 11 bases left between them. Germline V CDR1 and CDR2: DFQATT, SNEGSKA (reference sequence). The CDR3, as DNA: TGCAGTGCTAGGTCGGGACAAACCTACGAGCAGTACTTC. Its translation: CSARSGQTYEQYF.

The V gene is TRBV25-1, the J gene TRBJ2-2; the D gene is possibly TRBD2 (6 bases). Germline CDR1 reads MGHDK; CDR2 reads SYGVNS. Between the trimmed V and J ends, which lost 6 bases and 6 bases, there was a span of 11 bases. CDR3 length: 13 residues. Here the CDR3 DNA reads TGTGCCAGCAGCTTGACTAGTCCCGGGGAGCTGTTTTTT. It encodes CASSLTSPGELFF.

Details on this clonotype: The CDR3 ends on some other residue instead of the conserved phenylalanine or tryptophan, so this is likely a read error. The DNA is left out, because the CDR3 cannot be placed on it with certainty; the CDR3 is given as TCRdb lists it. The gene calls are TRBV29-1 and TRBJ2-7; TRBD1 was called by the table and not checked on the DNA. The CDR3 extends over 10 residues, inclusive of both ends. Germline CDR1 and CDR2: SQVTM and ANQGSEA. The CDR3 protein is CSGDGTGGCL.

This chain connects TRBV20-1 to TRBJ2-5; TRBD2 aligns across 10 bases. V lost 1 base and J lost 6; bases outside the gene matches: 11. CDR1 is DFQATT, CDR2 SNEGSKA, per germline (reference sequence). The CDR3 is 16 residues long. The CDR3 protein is CSARGTSGPTSKTQYF. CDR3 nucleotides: TGCAGTGCTAGAGGGACTAGCGGACCGACGTCGAAGACCCAGTACTTC.

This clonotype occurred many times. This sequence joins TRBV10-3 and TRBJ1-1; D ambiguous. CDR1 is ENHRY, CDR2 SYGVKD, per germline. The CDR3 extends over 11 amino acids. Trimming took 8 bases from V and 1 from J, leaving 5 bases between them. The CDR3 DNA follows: TGTGCCATCGGGGAGAACACTGAAGCTTTCTTT. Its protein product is CAIGENTEAFF.

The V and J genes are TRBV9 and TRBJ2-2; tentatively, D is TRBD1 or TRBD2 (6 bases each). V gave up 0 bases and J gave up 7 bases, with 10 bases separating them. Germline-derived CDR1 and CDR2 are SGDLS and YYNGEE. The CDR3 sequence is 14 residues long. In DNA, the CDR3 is TGTGCCAGCAGCGTAGCCAGGGGAGGCGGGGAGCTGTTTTTT. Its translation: CASSVARGGGELFF.

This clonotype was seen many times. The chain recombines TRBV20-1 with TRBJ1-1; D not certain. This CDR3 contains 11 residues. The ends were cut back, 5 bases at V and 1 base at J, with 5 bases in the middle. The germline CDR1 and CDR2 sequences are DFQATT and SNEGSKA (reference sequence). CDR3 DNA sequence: TGCAGTGCTGTCGCGAACACTGAAGCTTTCTTT. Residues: CSAVANTEAFF.

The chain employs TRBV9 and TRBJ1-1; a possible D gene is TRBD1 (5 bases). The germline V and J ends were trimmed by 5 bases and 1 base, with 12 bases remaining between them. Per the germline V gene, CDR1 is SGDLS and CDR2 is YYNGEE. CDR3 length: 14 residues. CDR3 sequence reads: CASRLPGPNTEAFF. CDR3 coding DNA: TGTGCCAGCAGGCTTCCGGGACCGAACACTGAAGCTTTCTTT.

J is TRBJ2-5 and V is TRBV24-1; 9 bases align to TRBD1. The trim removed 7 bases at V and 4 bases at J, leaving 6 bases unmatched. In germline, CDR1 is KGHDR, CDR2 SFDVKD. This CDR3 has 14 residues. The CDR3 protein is CATSGQGPGETQYF. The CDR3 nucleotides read TGTGCCACCAGCGGACAGGGGCCGGGAGAGACCCAGTACTTC.

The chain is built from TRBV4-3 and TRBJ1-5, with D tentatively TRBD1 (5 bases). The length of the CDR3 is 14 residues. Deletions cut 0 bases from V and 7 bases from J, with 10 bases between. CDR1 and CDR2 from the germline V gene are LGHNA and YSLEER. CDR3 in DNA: TGCGCCAGCAGCCAAGATGACAGCCGACAGCCCCAGCATTTT. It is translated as CASSQDDSRQPQHF.

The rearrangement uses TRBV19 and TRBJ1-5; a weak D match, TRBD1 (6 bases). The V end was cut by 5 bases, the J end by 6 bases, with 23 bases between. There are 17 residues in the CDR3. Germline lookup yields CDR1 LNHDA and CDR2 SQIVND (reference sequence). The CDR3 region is CASSARGRGGTIQPQHF. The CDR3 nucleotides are TGTGCCAGTAGTGCCAGGGGTCGTGGCGGAACTATTCAGCCCCAGCATTTT.

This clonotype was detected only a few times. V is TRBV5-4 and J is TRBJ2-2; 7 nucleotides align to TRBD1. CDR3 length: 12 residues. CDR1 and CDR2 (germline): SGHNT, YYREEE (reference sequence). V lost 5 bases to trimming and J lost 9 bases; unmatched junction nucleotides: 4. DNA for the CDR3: TGTGCCAGCAGTGAGACAGGGAGGGAGCTGTTTTTT. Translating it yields CASSETGRELFF.

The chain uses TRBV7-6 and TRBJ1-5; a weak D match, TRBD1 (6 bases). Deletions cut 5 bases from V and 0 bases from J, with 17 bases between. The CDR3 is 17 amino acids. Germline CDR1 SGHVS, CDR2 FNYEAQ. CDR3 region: CASSLRPGVDSNQPQHF. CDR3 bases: TGTGCCAGCAGCCTAAGGCCAGGGGTCGATAGCAATCAGCCCCAGCATTTT.

CDR3 DNA sequence: TGTGCCAGCAGCTGGGCAGGGGGTTATGAAAAACTGTTTTTT. Translated: CASSWAGGYEKLFF. V usage is TRBV7-9 and J usage is TRBJ1-4; TRBD1 matches 7 bases. Germline loops: CDR1 SEHNR, CDR2 FQNEAQ (reference sequence). The CDR3 loop spans 14 amino acids. V shed 4 bases, J shed 6 bases, and the junction held 5 bases outside the gene matches.

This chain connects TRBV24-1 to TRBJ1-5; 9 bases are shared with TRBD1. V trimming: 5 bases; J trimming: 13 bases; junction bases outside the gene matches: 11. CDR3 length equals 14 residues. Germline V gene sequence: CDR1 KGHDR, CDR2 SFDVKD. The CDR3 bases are TGTGCCACCAGTGCTAGGACAGGGGTCAGCAATCAGCATTTT. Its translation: CATSARTGVSNQHF.

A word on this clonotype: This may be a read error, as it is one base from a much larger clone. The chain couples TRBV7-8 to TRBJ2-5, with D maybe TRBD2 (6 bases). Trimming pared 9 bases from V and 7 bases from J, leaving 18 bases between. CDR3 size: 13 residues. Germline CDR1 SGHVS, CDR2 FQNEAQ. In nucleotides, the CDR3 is TGTGCCAGTACGCGGAGGGGCGAGGGGACCCAGTACTTC. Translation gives CASTRRGEGTQYF.